The 16 T cell receptor beta chains listed next were all sequenced from one sample in a study of blood T cell repertoires in COVID-19. TCRdb's table, derived via immunoSEQ multiplex PCR, lists solely in-frame clones and lacks some. This table has approximately 150,000 clones, about 81% appearing once. The sequenced sample was peripheral blood. The receptors derive from a woman of 80 years or more with acute or convalescent COVID-19.

This chain joins TRBV2 and TRBJ2-3, with TRBD2 matching over 8 bases. Per the germline V gene, CDR1 is SNHLY and CDR2 is FYNNEI. This CDR3 is built from 14 residues. V shed 4 bases, J shed 1 base, and the junction held 1 base outside the gene matches. CDR3 sequence (DNA): TGTGCCAGCAGTGGGACTAGCCGCACAGATACGCAGTATTTT. Residues: CASSGTSRTDTQYF.

This chain joins TRBV28 and TRBJ2-7, with no clear D. Germline V lookup: CDR1 MDHEN, CDR2 SYDVKM. The CDR3 spans 10 residues. With 4 bases removed from V and 6 bases from J, the gap between germline ends came to 4 bases. Here the CDR3 DNA reads TGTGCCAGCAGTTCTCGCGAGCAGTACTTC. Amino acid sequence: CASSSREQYF.

V is TRBV5-5 and J is TRBJ1-2; a weak D match, TRBD1 (5 bases). The CDR3 length is 14 residues. CDR1 SGHKS and CDR2 YYEKEE come from the germline V gene (reference sequence). V was pared by 1 base and J by 13 bases, with 20 bases between. The CDR3 loop is CASSLHGAQGPSTF. The CDR3 nucleotides are TGTGCCAGCAGCTTGCATGGGGCGCAAGGACCCAGCACCTTC.

The chain uses TRBV21-1 and TRBJ2-7; the listed D gene, TRBD1, was not tested against the DNA. TRBV21-1 is a pseudogene locus. The CDR3 extends over 17 amino acids. CDR3 protein: CASSDNRQGTHSYEQYF. The CDR3 bases are TGTGCCAGCAGCGATAATCGACAGGGTACCCATTCCTACGAGCAGTACTTC.

This rearrangement joins TRBV25-1 to TRBJ1-1; D may be TRBD1 (5 bases). The CDR3 covers 18 residues. Per germline, CDR1 MGHDK and CDR2 SYGVNS. Trimming removed 7 bases at V and 1 base at J, with 25 bases between. CDR3 bases: TGTGCCAGCACAGTGGGAGGGGCAGGGAGAGGTGGGAACACTGAAGCTTTCTTT. It specifies CASTVGGAGRGGNTEAFF.

This chain connects TRBV4-2 to TRBJ2-3; tentatively, D is TRBD2 (6 bases). Germline values: CDR1 LGHNA, CDR2 YNFKEQ. V was pared by 1 base and J by 3 bases, with 8 bases between. This CDR3 spans 14 amino acids. CDR3 nucleotide sequence: TGTGCCAGCAGCCAAGCGGGGGTAACAGATACGCAGTATTTT. Its translation is CASSQAGVTDTQYF.

This clone was seen just once. The CDR3 DNA reads as TGTGCCAGCAGCTTTGGGACAGGGGCAGGTAATTCACCCCTCCACTTT. Its translation is CASSFGTGAGNSPLHF. The chain links TRBV7-2 to TRBJ1-6, with 10 bases identical to TRBD1. This CDR3 has 16 amino acids. With 3 bases clipped from V and 6 bases from J, the junction kept 5 bases outside the gene matches. CDR1 and CDR2 from the germline V gene are SGHTA and FQGNSA.

J is TRBJ1-4 and V is TRBV25-1, with D possibly TRBD1 on 5 matching bases. Germline V gene lookup returns CDR1 MGHDK and CDR2 SYGVNS. V lost 1 base and J lost 3, with 9 bases in between. The CDR3 is 15 amino acids. The CDR3 region has the DNA TGTGCCAGCAGTGAATCGGGGGTCCCTAATGAAAAACTGTTTTTT. Translated: CASSESGVPNEKLFF.

J is TRBJ2-3 and V is TRBV19, with 12 bases that match TRBD2. The V and J ends lost 2 bases and 4 bases, in that order; junction bases with no gene match: 7. Germline V gene sequence: CDR1 LNHDA, CDR2 SQIVND (reference sequence). This CDR3 has 17 amino acids. The CDR3 DNA follows: TGTGCCAGTAGTATACCCCTAGCGGGGGGGTTTTCAGATACGCAGTATTTT. Protein: CASSIPLAGGFSDTQYF.

The J gene is TRBJ2-7, the V gene TRBV6-5; 8 bases are a match to TRBD1. J lost 7 bases, V lost 2 bases, and 7 bases had no gene match. Germline assignment: CDR1 MNHEY and CDR2 SVGAGI. The CDR3 consists of 14 residues. DNA of the CDR3: TGTGCCAGCAGTTACGTAGGGACAGGCGGTGAGCAGTACTTC. This codes for CASSYVGTGGEQYF.

CDR3 region: CASSRNRGPYEQYF. CDR3 coding DNA: TGTGCCAGCAGTCGGAACAGGGGGCCCTACGAGCAGTACTTC. The chain recombines TRBV28 with TRBJ2-7, with TRBD1 matching 9 bases. V lost 5 bases, J lost 2 bases, and 4 bases stayed unmatched. The CDR3 loop spans 14 amino acids. Germline CDR1 MDHEN, CDR2 SYDVKM.

The gene calls are TRBV19 and TRBJ1-1; D is possibly TRBD1 (6 bases). The CDR3 extends over 13 amino acids. V was clipped by 5 bases and J by 3 bases, with 10 bases between them. The germline V gene encodes CDR1 LNHDA and CDR2 SQIVND (reference sequence). This CDR3 reads CASSSGVHTEAFF. The CDR3 region has the DNA TGTGCCAGTAGTTCAGGGGTGCACACTGAAGCTTTCTTT.

This sequence joins TRBV7-9 and TRBJ1-2; D is uncertain. V gave up 3 bases and J gave up 6 bases, with 8 bases separating them. The germline gives CDR1 SEHNR, CDR2 FQNEAQ (reference sequence). CDR3 length equals 12 residues. CDR3 sequence: CASSFGQDGYTF. In DNA, the CDR3 is TGTGCCAGCAGCTTTGGTCAGGATGGCTACACCTTC.

V is TRBV3-1 (or the pseudogene TRBV3-2) and J is TRBJ2-2, with 9 bases that match TRBD1. Germline loops: CDR1 LGHDT, CDR2 YNNKEL (reference sequence). The CDR3 consists of 15 residues. V gave up 3 bases and J gave up 7 bases; unmatched junction bases: 6. The CDR3 DNA reads as TGTGCCAGCAGCCATACAGGGGGCGGAGACGGGGAGCTGTTTTTT. As protein: CASSHTGGGDGELFF.

The chain couples TRBV5-1 to TRBJ2-1; 7 positions agree with TRBD2. Germline trimming cut 4 bases from V and 5 bases from J; bases unmatched to any gene: 9. This CDR3 is built from 15 residues. The germline V gene has CDR1 SGHRS and CDR2 YFSETQ. CDR3 nucleotide sequence: TGCGCCAGCAGCGCCTTTAGCGGGCTGAACAATGAGCAGTTCTTC. Amino acid sequence: CASSAFSGLNNEQFF. Using reference TRBV5-1 and TRBJ2-1 for the parts outside the CDR3, the full variable domain is KAGVTQTPRYLIKTRGQQVTLSCSPISGHRSVSWYQQTPGQGLQFLFEYFSETQRNKGNFPGRFSGRQFSNSRSEMNVSTLELGDSALYLCASSAFSGLNNEQFFGPGTRLTVL.

V usage is TRBV27 and J usage is TRBJ1-1; TRBD1 aligns across 8 bases. The CDR3 is 15 residues long. Germline CDR1 is MNHEY and CDR2 is SMNVEV (reference sequence). Unmatched junction bases numbered 12, after V lost 3 bases and J lost 9 bases. For the CDR3, the DNA is TGTGCCAGCAGTTTGGACAGGGCTCATACAAGGAAAGCTTTCTTT. Residues: CASSLDRAHTRKAFF.